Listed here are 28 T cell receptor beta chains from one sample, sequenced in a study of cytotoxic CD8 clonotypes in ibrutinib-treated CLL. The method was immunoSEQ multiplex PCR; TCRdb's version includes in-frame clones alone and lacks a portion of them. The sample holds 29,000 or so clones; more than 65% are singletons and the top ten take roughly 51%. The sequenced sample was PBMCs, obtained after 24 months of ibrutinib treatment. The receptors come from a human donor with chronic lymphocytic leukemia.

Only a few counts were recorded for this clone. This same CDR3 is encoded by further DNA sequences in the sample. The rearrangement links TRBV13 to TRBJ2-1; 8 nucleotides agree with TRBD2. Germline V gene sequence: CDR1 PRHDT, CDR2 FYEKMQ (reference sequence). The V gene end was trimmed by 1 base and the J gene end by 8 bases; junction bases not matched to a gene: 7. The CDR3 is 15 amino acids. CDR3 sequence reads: CASSLEDGGGDEQFF. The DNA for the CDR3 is TGTGCCAGCAGCTTAGAGGACGGGGGGGGGGATGAGCAGTTCTTC.

CDR3 loop: CASSPAAGTGWHGYTF. The CDR3 DNA reads TGCGCCAGCAGCCCGGCCGCCGGGACAGGGTGGCATGGCTACACCTTC. V gene TRBV5-1 combines with J gene TRBJ1-2, with 9 bases matching TRBD1. The J segment lost 6 bases and the V segment lost 4 bases, leaving 13 bases of the junction unmatched. Germline V gene lookup returns CDR1 SGHRS and CDR2 YFSETQ. The CDR3 runs to 16 residues.

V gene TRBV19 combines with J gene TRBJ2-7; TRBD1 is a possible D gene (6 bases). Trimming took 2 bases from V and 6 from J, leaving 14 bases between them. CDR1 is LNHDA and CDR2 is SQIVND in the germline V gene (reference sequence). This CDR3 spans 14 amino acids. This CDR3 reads CASSITGNSGEQYF. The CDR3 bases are TGTGCCAGTAGTATAACAGGGAACTCAGGCGAGCAGTACTTC.

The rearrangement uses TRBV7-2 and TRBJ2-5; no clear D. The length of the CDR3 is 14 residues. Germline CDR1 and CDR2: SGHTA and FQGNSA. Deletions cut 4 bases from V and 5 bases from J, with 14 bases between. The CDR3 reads CASSYVGGRETQYF. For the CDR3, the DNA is TGTGCCAGCAGCTATGTGGGCGGACGGGAGACCCAGTACTTC.

This chain's CDR3 is CASSPTTSSYNEQFF. CDR3 in DNA: TGCGCCAGCAGCCCGACGACTAGCTCCTACAATGAGCAGTTCTTC. The chain couples TRBV5-1 to TRBJ2-1; perhaps TRBD2 as D (6 bases). The CDR3 runs to 15 residues. V was clipped by 4 bases and J by 0 bases, with 11 bases between them. Germline CDR1 reads SGHRS; CDR2 reads YFSETQ.

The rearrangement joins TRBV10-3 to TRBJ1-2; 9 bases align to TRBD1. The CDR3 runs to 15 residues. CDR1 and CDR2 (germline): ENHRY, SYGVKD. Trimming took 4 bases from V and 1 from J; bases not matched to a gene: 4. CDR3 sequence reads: CAISARQGGNYGYTF. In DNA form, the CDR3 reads TGTGCCATCAGTGCTAGACAGGGGGGTAACTATGGCTACACCTTC.

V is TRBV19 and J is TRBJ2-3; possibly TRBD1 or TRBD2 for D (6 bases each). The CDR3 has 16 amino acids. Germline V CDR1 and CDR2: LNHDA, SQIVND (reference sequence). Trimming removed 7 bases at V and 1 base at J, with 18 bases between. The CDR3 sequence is CASKVRWGARTDTQYF. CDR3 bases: TGTGCCAGTAAGGTCCGGTGGGGGGCCCGCACAGATACGCAGTATTTT.

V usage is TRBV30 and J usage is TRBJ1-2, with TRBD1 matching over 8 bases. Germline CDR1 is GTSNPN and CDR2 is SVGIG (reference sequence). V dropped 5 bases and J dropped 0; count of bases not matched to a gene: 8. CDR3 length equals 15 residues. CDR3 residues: CAWDGGQGPNYGYTF. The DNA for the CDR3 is TGTGCCTGGGATGGAGGACAGGGCCCTAACTATGGCTACACCTTC.

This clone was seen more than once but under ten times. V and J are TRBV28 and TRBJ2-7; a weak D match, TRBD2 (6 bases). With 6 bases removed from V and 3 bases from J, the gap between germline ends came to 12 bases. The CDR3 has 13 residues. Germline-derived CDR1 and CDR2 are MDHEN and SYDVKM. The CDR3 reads CASSLTGLYEQYF. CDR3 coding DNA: TGTGCCAGCAGCCTGACGGGACTCTACGAGCAGTACTTC.

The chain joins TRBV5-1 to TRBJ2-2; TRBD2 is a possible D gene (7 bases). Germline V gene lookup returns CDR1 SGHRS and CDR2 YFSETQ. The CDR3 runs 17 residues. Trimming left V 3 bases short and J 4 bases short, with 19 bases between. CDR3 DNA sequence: TGCGCCAGCAGCTACCTAGGGGGGGATTCGGGCACCGGGGAGCTGTTTTTT. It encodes CASSYLGGDSGTGELFF.

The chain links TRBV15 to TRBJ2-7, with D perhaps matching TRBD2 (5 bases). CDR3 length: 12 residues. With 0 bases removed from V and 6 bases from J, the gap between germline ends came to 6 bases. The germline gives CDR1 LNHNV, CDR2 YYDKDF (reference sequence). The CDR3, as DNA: TGTGCCACCAGCAGAGATCGGGGCGAGCAGTACTTC. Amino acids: CATSRDRGEQYF.

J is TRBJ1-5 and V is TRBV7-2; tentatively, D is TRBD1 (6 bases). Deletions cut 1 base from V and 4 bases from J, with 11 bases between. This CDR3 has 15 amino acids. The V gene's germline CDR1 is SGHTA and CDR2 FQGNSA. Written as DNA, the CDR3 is TGTGCCAGCAGCTTAGGGGCAGGGGATAATCAGCCCCAGCATTTT. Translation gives CASSLGAGDNQPQHF.

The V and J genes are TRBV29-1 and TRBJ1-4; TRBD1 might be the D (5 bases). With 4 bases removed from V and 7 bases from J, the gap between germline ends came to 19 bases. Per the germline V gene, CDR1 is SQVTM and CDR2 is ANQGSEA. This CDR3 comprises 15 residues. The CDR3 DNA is TGCAGCGTTGGTCGGAACCCAGGGCAGGGTGAAAAACTGTTTTTT. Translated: CSVGRNPGQGEKLFF.

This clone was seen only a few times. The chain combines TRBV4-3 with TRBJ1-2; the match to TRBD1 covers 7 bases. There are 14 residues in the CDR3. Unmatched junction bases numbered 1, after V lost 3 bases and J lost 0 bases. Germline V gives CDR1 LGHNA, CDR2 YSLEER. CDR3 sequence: CASSQGTANYGYTF. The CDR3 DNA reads TGCGCCAGCAGCCAGGGGACAGCTAACTATGGCTACACCTTC.

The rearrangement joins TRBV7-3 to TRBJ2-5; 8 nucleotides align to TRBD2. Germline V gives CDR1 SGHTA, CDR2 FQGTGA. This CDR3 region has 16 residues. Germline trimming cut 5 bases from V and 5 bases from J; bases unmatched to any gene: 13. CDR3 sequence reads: CASSPTGGSGPETQYF. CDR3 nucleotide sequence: TGTGCCAGCAGCCCCACGGGGGGGTCGGGACCGGAGACCCAGTACTTC.

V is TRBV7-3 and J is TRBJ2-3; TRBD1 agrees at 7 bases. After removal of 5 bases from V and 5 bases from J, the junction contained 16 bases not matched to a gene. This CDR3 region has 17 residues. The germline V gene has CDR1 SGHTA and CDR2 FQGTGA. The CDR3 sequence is CASSPPRQGLTGDTQYF. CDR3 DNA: TGTGCCAGCAGCCCCCCCAGACAGGGTCTAACAGGAGATACGCAGTATTTT. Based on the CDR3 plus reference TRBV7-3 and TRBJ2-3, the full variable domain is GAGVSQTPSNKVTEKGKYVELRCDPISGHTALYWYRQSLGQGPEFLIYFQGTGAADDSGLPNDRFFAVRPEGSVSTLKIQRTERGDSAVYLCASSPPRQGLTGDTQYFGPGTRLTVL.

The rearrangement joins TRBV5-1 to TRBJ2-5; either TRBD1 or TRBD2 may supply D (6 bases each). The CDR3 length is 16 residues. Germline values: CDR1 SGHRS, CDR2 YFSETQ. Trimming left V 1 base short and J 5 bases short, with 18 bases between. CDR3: CASSLTGGGPRETQYF. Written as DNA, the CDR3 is TGCGCCAGCAGCTTGACAGGAGGGGGGCCCCGGGAGACCCAGTACTTC.

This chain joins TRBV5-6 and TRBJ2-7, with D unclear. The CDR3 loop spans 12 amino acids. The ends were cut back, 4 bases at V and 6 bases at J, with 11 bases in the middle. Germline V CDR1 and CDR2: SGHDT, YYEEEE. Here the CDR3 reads CASSPVGREQYF. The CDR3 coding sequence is TGTGCCAGCAGCCCGGTCGGCCGCGAGCAGTACTTC.

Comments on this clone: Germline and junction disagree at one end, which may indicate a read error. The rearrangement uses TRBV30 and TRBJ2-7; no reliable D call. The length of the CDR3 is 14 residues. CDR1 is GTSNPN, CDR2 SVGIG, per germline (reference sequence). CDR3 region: CAWHPGPPRSEQCF. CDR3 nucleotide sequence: TGTGCCTGGCACCCCGGGCCCCCCCGCAGCGAGCAGTGCTTC.

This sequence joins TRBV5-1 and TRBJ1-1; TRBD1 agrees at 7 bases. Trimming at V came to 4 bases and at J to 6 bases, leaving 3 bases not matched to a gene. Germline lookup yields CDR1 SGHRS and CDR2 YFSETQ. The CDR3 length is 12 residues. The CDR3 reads CASSVDRSEAFF. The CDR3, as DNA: TGCGCCAGCAGCGTGGACAGGTCTGAAGCTTTCTTT.

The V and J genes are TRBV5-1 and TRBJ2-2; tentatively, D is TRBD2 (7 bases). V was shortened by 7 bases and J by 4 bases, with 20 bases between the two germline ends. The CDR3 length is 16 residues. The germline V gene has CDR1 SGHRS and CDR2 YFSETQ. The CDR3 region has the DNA TGCGCCAGCTTCGGGGGCCTGGCTAGCGGCACCGGGGAGCTGTTTTTT. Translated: CASFGGLASGTGELFF.

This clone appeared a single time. The CDR3 region is CASSFGGSSYNEQFF. The CDR3 DNA reads as TGTGCCAGCAGTTTCGGGGGTAGCTCCTACAATGAGCAGTTCTTC. The rearrangement uses TRBV27 and TRBJ2-1; TRBD2 is a possible D gene (6 bases). Germline CDR1 and CDR2: MNHEY and SMNVEV (reference sequence). V was clipped by 3 bases and J by 0 bases, with 9 bases between them. The CDR3 sequence is 15 residues long.

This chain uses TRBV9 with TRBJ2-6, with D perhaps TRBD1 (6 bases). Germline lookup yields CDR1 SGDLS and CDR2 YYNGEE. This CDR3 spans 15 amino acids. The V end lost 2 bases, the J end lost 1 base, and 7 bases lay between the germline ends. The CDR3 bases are TGTGCCAGCAGCGTGACAGGTTCTGGGGCCAACGTCCTGACTTTC. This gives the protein CASSVTGSGANVLTF. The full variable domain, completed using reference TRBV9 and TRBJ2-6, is DSGVTQTPKHLITATGQRVTLRCSPRSGDLSVYWYQQSLDQGLQFLIQYYNGEERAKGNILERFSAQQFPDLHSELNLSSLELGDSALYFCASSVTGSGANVLTFGAGSRLTVL.

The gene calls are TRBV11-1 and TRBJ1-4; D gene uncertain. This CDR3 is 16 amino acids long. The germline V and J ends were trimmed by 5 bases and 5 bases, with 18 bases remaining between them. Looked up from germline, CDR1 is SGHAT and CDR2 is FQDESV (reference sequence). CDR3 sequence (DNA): TGTGCCAGCAGCCCACCAAAAAGGGTCGTCAATGAAAAACTGTTTTTT. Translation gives CASSPPKRVVNEKLFF.

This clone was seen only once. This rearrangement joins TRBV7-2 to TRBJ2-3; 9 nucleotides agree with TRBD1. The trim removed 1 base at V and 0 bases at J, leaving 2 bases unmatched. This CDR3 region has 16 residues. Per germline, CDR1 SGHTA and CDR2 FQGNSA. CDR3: CASSLVGQGSTDTQYF. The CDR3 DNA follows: TGTGCCAGCAGCTTAGTAGGACAGGGGAGCACAGATACGCAGTATTTT.

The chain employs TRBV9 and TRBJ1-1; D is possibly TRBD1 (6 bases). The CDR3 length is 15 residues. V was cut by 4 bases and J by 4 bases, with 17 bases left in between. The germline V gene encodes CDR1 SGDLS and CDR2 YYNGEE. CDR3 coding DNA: TGTGCCAGCAGCTCACAGGGTGGTCTTACCACTGAAGCTTTCTTT. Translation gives CASSSQGGLTTEAFF.

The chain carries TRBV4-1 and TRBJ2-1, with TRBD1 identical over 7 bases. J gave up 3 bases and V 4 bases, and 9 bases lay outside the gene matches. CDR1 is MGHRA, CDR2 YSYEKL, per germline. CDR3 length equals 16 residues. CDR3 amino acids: CASSRSFGTDYNEQFF. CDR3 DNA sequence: TGCGCCAGCAGCCGATCCTTCGGGACAGACTACAATGAGCAGTTCTTC.

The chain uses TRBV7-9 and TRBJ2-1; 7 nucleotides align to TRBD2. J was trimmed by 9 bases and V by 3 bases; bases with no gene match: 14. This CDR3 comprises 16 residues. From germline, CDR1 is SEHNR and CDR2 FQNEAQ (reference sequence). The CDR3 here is CASSFRSGTITSEQFF. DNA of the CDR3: TGTGCCAGCAGCTTTCGCTCCGGGACTATCACAAGTGAGCAGTTCTTC.